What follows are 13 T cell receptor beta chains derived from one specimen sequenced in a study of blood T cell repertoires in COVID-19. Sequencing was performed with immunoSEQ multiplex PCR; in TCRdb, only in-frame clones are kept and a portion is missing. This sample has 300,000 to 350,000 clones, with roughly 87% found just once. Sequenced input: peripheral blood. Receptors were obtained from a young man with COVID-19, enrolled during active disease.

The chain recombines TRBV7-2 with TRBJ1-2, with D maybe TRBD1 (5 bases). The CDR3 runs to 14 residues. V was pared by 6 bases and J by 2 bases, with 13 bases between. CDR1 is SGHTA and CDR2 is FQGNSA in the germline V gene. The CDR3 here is CASRTAGGNYGYTF. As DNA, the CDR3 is TGTGCCAGCAGAACGGCCGGGGGGAACTATGGCTACACCTTC.

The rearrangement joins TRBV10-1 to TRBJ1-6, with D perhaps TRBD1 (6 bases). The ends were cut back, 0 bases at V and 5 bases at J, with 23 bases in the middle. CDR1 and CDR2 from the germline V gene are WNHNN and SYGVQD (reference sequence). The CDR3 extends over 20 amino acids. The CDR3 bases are TGCGCCAGCAGTGAGTCGCCTCGTTCGAGGCAGGGGAACGATAATTCACCCCTCCACTTT. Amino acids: CASSESPRSRQGNDNSPLHF.

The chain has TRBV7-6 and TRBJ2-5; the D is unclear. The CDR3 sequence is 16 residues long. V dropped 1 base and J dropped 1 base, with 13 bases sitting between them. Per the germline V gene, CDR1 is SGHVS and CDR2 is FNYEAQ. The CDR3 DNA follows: TGTGCCAGCAGCTTAGGATTAGTGAACCTCCAAGAGACCCAGTACTTC. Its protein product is CASSLGLVNLQETQYF.

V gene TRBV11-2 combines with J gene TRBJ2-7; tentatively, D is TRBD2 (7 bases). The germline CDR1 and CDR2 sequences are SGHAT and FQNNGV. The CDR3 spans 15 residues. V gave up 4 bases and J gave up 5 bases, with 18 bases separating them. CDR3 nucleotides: TGTGCCAGCAGCTCAAGGAGGGGGGGTAGCCACGAGCAGTACTTC. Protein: CASSSRRGGSHEQYF.

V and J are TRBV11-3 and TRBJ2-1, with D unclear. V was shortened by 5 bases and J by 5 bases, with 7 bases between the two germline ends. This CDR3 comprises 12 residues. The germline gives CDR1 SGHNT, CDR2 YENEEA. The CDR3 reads CASSRFNNEQFF. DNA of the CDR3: TGTGCCAGCAGCCGTTTTAACAATGAGCAGTTCTTC.

The CDR3 reads CASSRDREGAEAFF. The CDR3 nucleotides are TGTGCCAGCAGCCGGGACAGGGAAGGGGCTGAAGCTTTCTTT. This chain joins TRBV7-3 and TRBJ1-1; TRBD1 aligns across 9 bases. Unmatched junction bases numbered 7, after V lost 5 bases and J lost 6 bases. The germline V gene has CDR1 SGHTA and CDR2 FQGTGA. This CDR3 region has 14 residues.

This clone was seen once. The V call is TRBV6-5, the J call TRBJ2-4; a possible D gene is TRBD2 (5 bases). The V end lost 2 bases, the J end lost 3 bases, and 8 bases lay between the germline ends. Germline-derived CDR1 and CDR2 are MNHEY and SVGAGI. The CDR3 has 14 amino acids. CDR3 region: CASSYGENKNIQYF. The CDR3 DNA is TGTGCCAGCAGTTACGGGGAGAACAAAAACATTCAGTACTTC.

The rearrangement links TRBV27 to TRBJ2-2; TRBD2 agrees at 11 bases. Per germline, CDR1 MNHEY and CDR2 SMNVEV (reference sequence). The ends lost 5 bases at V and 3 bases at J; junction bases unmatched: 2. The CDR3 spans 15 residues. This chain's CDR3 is CASSKGLADTGELFF. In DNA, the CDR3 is TGTGCCAGCAGTAAGGGACTAGCGGACACCGGGGAGCTGTTTTTT.

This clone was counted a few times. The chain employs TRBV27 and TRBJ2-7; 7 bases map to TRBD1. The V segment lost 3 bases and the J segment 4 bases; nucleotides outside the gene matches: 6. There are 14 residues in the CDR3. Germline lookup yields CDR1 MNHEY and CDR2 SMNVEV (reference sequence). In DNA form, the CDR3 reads TGTGCCAGCAGTTTTGGGACAGTCAAGTACGAGCAGTACTTC. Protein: CASSFGTVKYEQYF.

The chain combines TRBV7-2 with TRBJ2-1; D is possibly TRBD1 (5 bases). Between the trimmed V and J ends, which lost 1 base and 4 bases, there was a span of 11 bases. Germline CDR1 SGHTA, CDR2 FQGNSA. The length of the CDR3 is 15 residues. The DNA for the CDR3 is TGTGCCAGCAGCTTAGATGCAGGGCCTTACAATGAGCAGTTCTTC. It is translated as CASSLDAGPYNEQFF.

This chain's CDR3 is CASSFFGTGQGKAQHF. The CDR3 bases are TGTGCCAGCAGTTTCTTCGGGACAGGGCAAGGAAAGGCCCAGCATTTT. The rearrangement links TRBV28 to TRBJ1-5; 9 nucleotides line up with TRBD1. Trimming cost V 3 bases and J 11 bases; bases outside gene matches: 14. This CDR3 is built from 16 residues. Germline V gene data show CDR1 as MDHEN and CDR2 as SYDVKM.

CDR3: CASSFWTGNTEAFF. CDR3 DNA sequence: TGTGCCAGCAGCTTCTGGACAGGGAACACTGAAGCTTTCTTT. The rearrangement uses TRBV7-2 and TRBJ1-1, with TRBD1 matching over 7 bases. This CDR3 spans 14 amino acids. J lost 1 base, V lost 3 bases, and 2 bases had no gene match. CDR1 is SGHTA, CDR2 FQGNSA, per germline. The whole variable domain, remainder taken from reference TRBV7-2 and TRBJ1-1, is GAGVSQSPSNKVTEKGKDVELRCDPISGHTALYWYRQSLGQGLEFLIYFQGNSAPDKSGLPSDRFSAERTGGSVSTLTIQRTQQEDSAVYLCASSFWTGNTEAFFGQGTRLTVV.

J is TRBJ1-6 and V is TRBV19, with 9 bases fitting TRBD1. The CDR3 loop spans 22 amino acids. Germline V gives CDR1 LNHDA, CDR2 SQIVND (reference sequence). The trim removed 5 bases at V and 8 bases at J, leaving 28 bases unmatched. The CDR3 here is CASSQRDRVAMSGRGNDSPLHF. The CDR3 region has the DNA TGTGCCAGTAGTCAAAGGGACAGGGTGGCCATGAGCGGCAGAGGGAACGATTCACCCCTCCACTTT.